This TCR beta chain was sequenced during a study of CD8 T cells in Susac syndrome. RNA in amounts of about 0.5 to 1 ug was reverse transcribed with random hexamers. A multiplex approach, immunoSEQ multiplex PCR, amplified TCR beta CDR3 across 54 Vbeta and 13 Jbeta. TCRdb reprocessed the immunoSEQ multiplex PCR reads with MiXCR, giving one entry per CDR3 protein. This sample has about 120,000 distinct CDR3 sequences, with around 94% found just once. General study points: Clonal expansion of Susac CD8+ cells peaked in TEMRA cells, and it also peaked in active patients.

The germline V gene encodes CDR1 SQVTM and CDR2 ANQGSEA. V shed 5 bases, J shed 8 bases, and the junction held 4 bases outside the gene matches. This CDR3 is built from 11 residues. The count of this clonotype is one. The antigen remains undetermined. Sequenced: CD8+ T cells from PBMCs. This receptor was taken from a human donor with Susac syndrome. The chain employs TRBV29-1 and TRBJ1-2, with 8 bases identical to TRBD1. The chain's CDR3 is CSVSQGAGYTF. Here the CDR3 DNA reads TGCAGCGTTAGCCAGGGGGCCGGCTACACCTTC.